Sequencing of this T cell receptor (beta chain) was carried out in a study of blood T cells in healthy people across ages. The CDR3 consists of 15 residues. Germline V gene sequence: CDR1 DFQATT, CDR2 SNEGSKA (reference sequence). Trimming took off 0 bases at V and 5 bases at J, with 16 bases between the two ends. Combining a sample-barcoded 5' primer with a J-beta primer mix, a second PCR ran for 7 to 11 cycles. TCRdb reanalysed the 5' RACE reads using MiXCR and keeps one entry per CDR3 protein. This repertoire shows more than 900,000 distinct CDR3 sequences, 20% to 25% found once; its top ten account for approximately 0.75%. This clonotype was counted only a few times. The same specimen was also included in a second study, on T cells of mothers and their children.

The V gene is TRBV20-1, the J gene TRBJ2-5; D may be TRBD2 (7 bases). Sequences were obtained from blood. This sequence originates from a girl aged 2 to 9 in good health. In nucleotides, the CDR3 is TGCAGTGCTAGAGATCGGACAGCGGGGTGGGAGACCCAGTACTTC. Translated: CSARDRTAGWETQYF.